The clone carrying this T cell receptor (beta chain) was recorded at least ten times. Its antigen remains unknown. Unmatched junction bases numbered 7, after V lost 5 bases and J lost 0 bases. CDR1 is LGHDT, CDR2 YNNKEL, per germline (reference sequence). The CDR3 runs 16 residues. This specimen comes from a study of spatial heterogeneity in lung cancer. Study summary: Alpha-chain sequences were consistently detected less often than beta-chain sequences.

This sample's time point: sample taken at primary tumor resection. A total of over 70 untreated early-stage non-small cell lung cancer patients served as donors. Sequencing was performed on whole RNA extracted from tumor and nontumor lung tissue, or from frozen PBMC, and the material was left unsorted. Every molecule of TCR cDNA had its own unique molecular identifier. TCRdb redid the calling of the 5' RACE reads with MiXCR, one entry per CDR3 protein. Here the sample spans fewer than 20,000 distinct CDR3 sequences, 5.5% to 8% being singletons. Study-wide results and caveats: Expanded intratumoral alpha and beta TCR counts tracked tumor mutation counts.

The sequences come from lung tumor tissue, collected at surgery. The V gene is TRBV3-1, the J gene TRBJ1-1, with TRBD1 matching over 9 bases. This sequence originates from a female donor with early-stage non-small cell lung cancer. CDR3 in DNA: TGTGCCAGCAGCTCCGGGACAGGGCGCATGAACACTGAAGCTTTCTTT. It codes for CASSSGTGRMNTEAFF.